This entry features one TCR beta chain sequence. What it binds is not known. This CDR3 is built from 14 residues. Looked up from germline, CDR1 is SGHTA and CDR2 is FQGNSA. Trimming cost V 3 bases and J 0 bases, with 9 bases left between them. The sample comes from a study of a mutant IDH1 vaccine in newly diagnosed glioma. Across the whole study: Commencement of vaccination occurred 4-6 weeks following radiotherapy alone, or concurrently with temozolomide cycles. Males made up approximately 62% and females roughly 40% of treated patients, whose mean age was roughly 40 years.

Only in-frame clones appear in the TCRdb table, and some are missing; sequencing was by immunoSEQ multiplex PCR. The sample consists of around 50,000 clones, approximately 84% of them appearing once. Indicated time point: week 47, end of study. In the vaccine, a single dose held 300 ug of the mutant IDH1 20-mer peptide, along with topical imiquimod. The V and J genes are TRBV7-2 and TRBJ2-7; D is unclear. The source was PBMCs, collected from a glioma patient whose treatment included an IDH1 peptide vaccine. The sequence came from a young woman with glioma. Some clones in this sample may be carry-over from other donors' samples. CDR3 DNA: TGTGCCAGCAGCTTCTCACGTAGCTCCTACGAGCAGTACTTC. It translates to CASSFSRSSYEQYF.